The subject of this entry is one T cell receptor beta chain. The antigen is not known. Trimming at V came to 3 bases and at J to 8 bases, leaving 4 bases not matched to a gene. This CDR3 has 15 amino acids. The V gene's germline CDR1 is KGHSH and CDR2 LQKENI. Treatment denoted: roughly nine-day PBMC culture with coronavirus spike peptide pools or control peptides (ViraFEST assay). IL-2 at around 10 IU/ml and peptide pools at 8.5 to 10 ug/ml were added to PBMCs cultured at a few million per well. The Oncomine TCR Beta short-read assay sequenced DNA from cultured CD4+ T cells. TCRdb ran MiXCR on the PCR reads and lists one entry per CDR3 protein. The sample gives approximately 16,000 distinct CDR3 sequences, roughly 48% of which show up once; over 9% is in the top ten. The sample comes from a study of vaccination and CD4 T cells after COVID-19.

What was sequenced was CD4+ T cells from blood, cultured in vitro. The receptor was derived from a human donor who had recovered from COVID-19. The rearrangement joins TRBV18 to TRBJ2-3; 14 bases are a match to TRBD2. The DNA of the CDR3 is TGTGCCAGCTCACCGGGACTAGCGGGAGACATTACGCAGTATTTT. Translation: CASSPGLAGDITQYF.